This TCR beta chain was obtained from a study of blood T cell repertoires in COVID-19 (dated by TCRdb to the early 2020s). With respect to the entire study: Samples covering the acute and convalescent phases of COVID-19 were provided by collaborators in the United States, Italy and Spain. The prospective study material was composed of cDNA or gDNA derived from T cells, B-cell-depleted T cells, or PBMCs. The repertoires were made available in a free public database intended to serve as a resource for research on the immune response to SARS-CoV-2. A de-identified subject ID, COVID-19 status, age in years and sex were almost always included in the sample metadata. Samples came from the ongoing ImmuneRACE study (first 160 participants) plus 1,254 subjects from 6 global collaborators. Deeply sampled blood TCRbeta repertoires from subjects exposed to, actively infected with, or recovered from COVID-19 were included in the dataset. Where HLA class I and class II types were available, the types were taken from metadata supplied by the sample provider, not from assay-based typing.

Broader findings and caveats from the paper: How much clinical and demographic metadata was included differed by source and by participant, and the metadata was provided uncurated.

Whole blood was collected in K2EDTA tubes by collaborating institutions according to the institutions' own protocols. For TCRbeta analysis, collaborator samples were shipped as frozen whole blood, as isolated PBMCs, or as DNA extracted from either sample type. Regarding this clone: Its antigen specificity is not known. Nothing much larger sits one base from this clone, and base qualities are not available.

TCRbeta CDR3 regions were amplified from genomic DNA using the immunoSEQ Assay, a bias-controlled multiplex PCR. On the study's bioinformatics: Nucleated cell counts per sample were estimated from amplification of reference gene primers within the assay. To quantify the absolute abundance of each unique TCRbeta CDR3 rearrangement, sequence reads were collapsed and filtered. For each sample, productive Simpson clonality was calculated as the square root of Simpson's diversity index over productive rearrangements. Entries here come from immuneACCESS through TCRdb and include only in-frame sequences with V and J called. Some clones fail to appear in such tables; in the studies checked, an unresolved V gene covers under half of the shortfall, and the cause of the remainder is unknown. That table gives V, J and clone size, and the DNA gave D and trimming. The sample data list some 30,000 clones, and about 90% of these were observed just once. 44% of the sample is held by the ten biggest clonotypes.

From the cysteine up to the phenylalanine, the CDR3 has a length of 15 residues. Only the CDR3 DNA stays, 45 bases, in frame from base 1. From a lookup of the germline V gene, CDR1 and CDR2 are MNHNS and SASEGT. Trimming accounts for 6 bases at V and 9 bases at J, while the number of junction bases matched to no gene is 9. The chain is encoded by TRBV6-1 joined to TRBJ2-3, with TRBD2 matching 13 junction bases. The source of this sequence is a human donor in a cohort sampled during active COVID-19. The sequencing sample was made of peripheral blood. The CDR3 region: CASSSGTSGDWTQYF. DNA sequence: TGTGCCAGCAGCTCCGGGACTAGCGGGGATTGGACGCAGTATTTT.